This record covers a single TCR beta chain. Its antigen is unidentified. The data belong to a study of T cell responses to AZD1222 COVID-19 vaccine. With V trimmed by 2 bases and J by 5 bases, 7 bases remained unmatched. The CDR3 totals 16 residues. Germline V lookup: CDR1 KGHSH, CDR2 LQKENI. This table comes from immunoSEQ multiplex PCR, and its TCRdb copy is limited to in-frame clones, with some not included. The sample contains approximately 61,000 clones, roughly four fifths of which appear only once. Study-level points and caveats: Donors were chiefly white British, with a greater number of females, and clonal diversity was perhaps underestimated. Dominant CD4 TCR responses targeted spike regions 160-218 and 743-854. Among those given AZD1222, only 5 to 7 were seropositive at baseline.

This clonotype originated in an adult who received the AZD1222 COVID-19 vaccine. The sequences come from peripheral blood, collected 28 days after the second AZD1222 dose. This chain uses TRBV18 with TRBJ2-2, with 8 bases fitting TRBD1. CDR3 nucleotides: TGTGCCAGCTCACCAATAGGACAGGGCGGGACCGGGGAGCTGTTTTTT. The encoded protein is CASSPIGQGGTGELFF.